This TCR beta chain came from a study of ipilimumab plus nivolumab after autologous stem cell transplantation. Some clones are missing from TCRdb's copy, which holds only in-frame ones; the method was immunoSEQ multiplex PCR. Here the sample spans roughly 15,000 clones, about 77% being singletons. Germline lookup yields CDR1 SEHNR and CDR2 FQNEAQ (reference sequence). V was pared by 5 bases and J by 9 bases, with 11 bases between. This CDR3 spans 12 amino acids. Ipilimumab, 1 mg/kg, started 14 to 28 days after autologous transplant. The source of this sequence is a male donor with diffuse large B-cell lymphoma. Sequenced material: PBMCs, taken in a trial of ipilimumab plus nivolumab as post-transplant consolidation. The V call is TRBV7-9, the J call TRBJ1-5, with TRBD1 as a possible D gene (5 bases). As DNA, the CDR3 is TGTGCCAGCAGCCTGGAAGGGGCGCCCCAGCATTTT. Protein sequence: CASSLEGAPQHF.